Presented here are 2 T cell receptor beta chains from one specimen sequenced in a study of Graves' ophthalmopathy and Graves' hyperthyroidism. RNA transcripts were the template, and TCR beta CDR3 regions were amplified from them. Amplification began with first-round RT-PCR using HTBI primers, then second-round multiplex PCR was performed. Each CDR3 protein is one row after TCRdb ran MiXCR on the multiplex PCR reads. The sample lists 450,000 or so distinct CDR3 sequences, 14% occurring once. The sequenced material came from blood. The source is a woman aged 25-40 years with Graves' ophthalmopathy.

This clonotype was found many times. The V gene is TRBV24-1, the J gene TRBJ2-5; TRBD1 might be the D (5 bases). Trimming shortened V by 3 bases and J by 5 bases, and 15 bases separated the two germline ends. CDR1 and CDR2 from the germline V gene are KGHDR and SFDVKD. The CDR3 is made up of 15 amino acids. The CDR3 loop is CATSDPRPGRETQYF. CDR3 DNA sequence: TGTGCCACCAGTGATCCACGACCAGGGCGGGAGACCCAGTACTTC.

Many counts were recorded for this clonotype. V and J are TRBV19 and TRBJ1-1, with D possibly being TRBD1 (6 bases). The CDR3 has 14 amino acids. Trimming stripped 6 bases from V and 6 bases from J, with 17 bases between. Looked up from germline, CDR1 is LNHDA and CDR2 is SQIVND (reference sequence). The CDR3 DNA reads TGTGCCAGTAGCGCGACCCTGGGGGCTGCTGAAGCTTTCTTT. Translating it yields CASSATLGAAEAFF.